This paragraph covers one T cell receptor (beta chain) sequence. Germline-derived CDR1 and CDR2 are SGHRS and YFSETQ. Trimming took 7 bases from V and 8 from J; bases not matched to a gene: 14. The CDR3 runs 15 residues. Aged roughly 6 to 90, donors were systemically healthy Caucasians from Russia. Then a second PCR, running roughly 7 to 11 cycles, was carried out with a sample-barcoded 5' primer and a J-beta primer mix. TCRdb re-called the 5' RACE reads with MiXCR, one entry per CDR3 protein. The sample holds roughly 1.5 million distinct CDR3 sequences, roughly two fifths seen once. The sample is drawn from a study of blood T cells in healthy people across ages.

V and J are TRBV5-1 and TRBJ2-1, with 8 nucleotides matching TRBD2. The TCR was taken from a young woman in good health. What was sequenced was blood. CDR3 nucleotide sequence: TGCGCCAGCTCCCTGATGCCGGGGGGGCCCGATGAGCAGTTCTTC. Translated, it gives CASSLMPGGPDEQFF. Full variable domain (rest looked up from reference TRBV5-1 and TRBJ2-1): KAGVTQTPRYLIKTRGQQVTLSCSPISGHRSVSWYQQTPGQGLQFLFEYFSETQRNKGNFPGRFSGRQFSNSRSEMNVSTLELGDSALYLCASSLMPGGPDEQFFGPGTRLTVL.